This T cell receptor beta chain was identified during a study of PD-1 blockade in classical Hodgkin lymphoma. No patient escaped relapse after autologous stem cell transplantation, and brentuximab vedotin exposure varied. V lost 4 bases, J lost 4 bases, and 11 bases lay in between. CDR1 and CDR2 from the germline V gene are MNHNS and SASEGT. The length of the CDR3 is 13 residues. Generated by immunoSEQ multiplex PCR, the TCRdb table keeps only in-frame clones and is missing some. There are approximately 41,000 clones in the sample; 78% occur only once, and over 10% lies in the top ten. This clonotype was sampled from a human donor with classical Hodgkin lymphoma. The input for sequencing was peripheral blood mononuclear cells (PBMCs), taken at baseline. The chain couples TRBV6-1 to TRBJ2-7; D is uncertain. The CDR3 DNA reads as TGTGCCAGCAGTGGCCATCTGAGGTACGAGCAGTACTTC. It is translated as CASSGHLRYEQYF.